The clone carrying this T cell receptor (beta chain) was detected only once. What it recognizes is unknown. The sample comes from a study of T cell clonotyping in hematopoietic cell transplantation. Points from the study as a whole: No sorting was done, leaving CD4 and CD8 contributions mixed.

Data came from immunoSEQ multiplex PCR; TCRdb stores just in-frame clones and leaves some out. Among roughly 13,000 clones listed, 94% were seen once. The source of this sequence is a male patient between 55 and 70 years old who had an allogeneic stem cell transplant from an unrelated donor, so the T cells may come from the graft donor. Some clones in this sample may be carry-over from other donors' samples. The sequences come from PBMCs, collected 30 days after allogeneic stem cell transplant.

The CDR3, as DNA: TGCGCCAGCAGCGTCTCCGGGACAGGGTACGAGCAGTACTTC. This sequence encodes CASSVSGTGYEQYF. This sequence joins TRBV5-1 and TRBJ2-7; TRBD1 matches 9 bases. The CDR3 contains 14 residues. V gave up 4 bases and J gave up 4 bases; unmatched junction bases: 6. Germline CDR1 SGHRS, CDR2 YFSETQ.